Shown below are 7 T cell receptor beta chains from a single sample sequenced in a study of blood T cell repertoires in COVID-19. Method: immunoSEQ multiplex PCR; TCRdb's copy keeps in-frame clones and lacks some. This repertoire shows a few hundred thousand clones, 85% found once; its top ten account for roughly 3.6%. The specimen was peripheral blood. These receptors all stem from a woman under 30 with acute or convalescent COVID-19.

The chain joins TRBV5-1 to TRBJ2-2, with D perhaps matching TRBD1 (5 bases). Trimming pared 0 bases from V and 8 bases from J, leaving 14 bases between. CDR1 SGHRS and CDR2 YFSETQ come from the germline V gene. This CDR3 spans 15 amino acids. The CDR3 nucleotides are TGCGCCAGCAGCTTGGGAGACAGAAATACGGGGGAGCTGTTTTTT. The encoded protein is CASSLGDRNTGELFF.

The chain carries TRBV5-1 and TRBJ1-5; 8 positions agree with TRBD1. The CDR3 covers 13 residues. Germline CDR1 and CDR2: SGHRS and YFSETQ. V was clipped by 3 bases and J by 7 bases; unmatched bases: 3. CDR3 DNA sequence: TGCGCCAGCAGCTACGGACAGGGACAGCCCCAGCATTTT. Translation gives CASSYGQGQPQHF.

The chain combines TRBV28 with TRBJ1-5; 7 bases match TRBD1. This CDR3 contains 15 residues. The V and J ends lost 4 bases and 7 bases, in that order; junction bases with no gene match: 10. CDR1 and CDR2 from the germline V gene are MDHEN and SYDVKM. The CDR3 DNA sequence: TGTGCCAGCAGTTGGGGGACAGAGTTTTACCAGCCCCAGCATTTT. It codes for CASSWGTEFYQPQHF.

The J gene is TRBJ2-5, the V gene TRBV5-1; TRBD2 aligns across 7 bases. The V gene end was trimmed by 2 bases and the J gene end by 5 bases; junction bases not matched to a gene: 9. The CDR3 consists of 15 residues. The germline CDR1 and CDR2 sequences are SGHRS and YFSETQ. This CDR3 reads CASSFAQRGEETQYF. CDR3 nucleotides: TGCGCCAGCAGCTTTGCCCAGCGGGGAGAGGAGACCCAGTACTTC.

This clone was detected a few times. V usage is TRBV6-5 and J usage is TRBJ1-3, with no clear D. The CDR3 length is 14 residues. The germline V gene has CDR1 MNHEY and CDR2 SVGAGI. The V end was cut by 4 bases, the J end by 0 bases, with 7 bases between. The CDR3 loop reads CASSSGISGNTIYF. CDR3 coding DNA: TGTGCCAGCAGTTCCGGGATCTCTGGAAACACCATATATTTT.

This clone was recorded once. J is TRBJ1-4 and V is TRBV2; TRBD1 agrees at 7 bases. This CDR3 contains 15 residues. The trim removed 2 bases at V and 5 bases at J, leaving 5 bases unmatched. From germline, CDR1 is SNHLY and CDR2 FYNNEI. This CDR3 is CASSEHDRENEKLFF. The CDR3 nucleotides read TGTGCCAGCAGTGAACATGACAGGGAGAATGAAAAACTGTTTTTT.

The V and J genes are TRBV12-5 and TRBJ1-2, with D possibly being TRBD1 (6 bases). CDR1 is LGHNT and CDR2 is FRNRAP in the germline V gene. Trimming took 6 bases from V and 2 from J, leaving 16 bases between them. The length of the CDR3 is 15 residues. The chain's CDR3 is CASGPPGGLNYGYTF. DNA for the CDR3: TGTGCTAGTGGCCCCCCGGGGGGCCTAAACTATGGCTACACCTTC.